Each of the 7 T cell receptor beta chains below was sequenced from the same sample in a study of blood T cells in healthy people across ages. It was with a sample-barcoded 5' primer and a J-beta primer mix that a second PCR of roughly 7 to 12 cycles was run. TCRdb analysed the 5' RACE reads with MiXCR anew, one entry per CDR3 protein. Of over 1,500,000 distinct CDR3 sequences listed, around 42% were seen once; the top ten hold 20% to 25%. Sequencing was done on a sample of blood. All receptors come from a human donor in good health.

The chain recombines TRBV7-2 with TRBJ2-1; a weak D match, TRBD1 (6 bases). CDR1 and CDR2 from the germline V gene are SGHTA and FQGNSA. The CDR3 totals 15 residues. The ends were cut back, 5 bases at V and 12 bases at J, with 23 bases in the middle. The DNA of the CDR3 is TGTGCCAGCAGCCAAATACTAGGGACAACCTCGGGGCAGTTCTTC. This sequence encodes CASSQILGTTSGQFF. Supplemented by reference TRBV7-2 and TRBJ2-1, the full variable domain reads GAGVSQSPSNKVTEKGKDVELRCDPISGHTALYWYRQSLGQGLEFLIYFQGNSAPDKSGLPSDRFSAERTGGSVSTLTIQRTQQEDSAVYLCASSQILGTTSGQFFGPGTRLTVL.

V is TRBV7-9 and J is TRBJ1-1, with TRBD1 as a possible D gene (5 bases). The length of the CDR3 is 12 residues. Trimming pared 5 bases from V and 8 bases from J, leaving 12 bases between. Per the germline V gene, CDR1 is SEHNR and CDR2 is FQNEAQ (reference sequence). The DNA for the CDR3 is TGTGCCAGCAGCCCTTGGGACGGGGAAGCTTTCTTT. Its translation: CASSPWDGEAFF.

This chain links TRBV9 with TRBJ2-1, with D perhaps TRBD2 (6 bases). This CDR3 contains 15 residues. Germline CDR1 is SGDLS and CDR2 is YYNGEE. Trimming removed 3 bases at V and 3 bases at J, with 13 bases between. The CDR3 DNA is TGTGCCAGCAGCGCCGGGGCCGGGGGCTACAATGAGCAGTTCTTC. This gives the protein CASSAGAGGYNEQFF.

The table lists this clonotype with a few counts. V gene TRBV20-1 combines with J gene TRBJ2-3; TRBD2 matches at 7 bases. V lost 2 bases and J lost 1; bases outside the gene matches: 12. The CDR3 runs to 17 residues. Germline CDR1 and CDR2: DFQATT and SNEGSKA (reference sequence). CDR3 in amino acids: CSARRGLGLIGTDTQYF. DNA of the CDR3: TGCAGTGCTAGACGTGGACTAGGGCTCATCGGCACAGATACGCAGTATTTT.

The rearrangement joins TRBV12-3 or TRBV12-4 to TRBJ1-2; D might be TRBD1 (6 bases). V shed 5 bases and J shed 5 bases, with 18 bases lying between them. The CDR3 totals 15 residues. The CDR3 DNA sequence: TGTGCCAGCAGTCTTGAGGGGGAACTAAATTATGGCTACACCTTC. The encoded protein is CASSLEGELNYGYTF.

The chain couples TRBV15 to TRBJ2-3, with TRBD1 identical over 8 bases. This CDR3 is built from 14 residues. Per the germline V gene, CDR1 is LNHNV and CDR2 is YYDKDF (reference sequence). V trimming: 7 bases; J trimming: 2 bases; junction bases outside the gene matches: 5. The DNA of the CDR3 is TGTGCCACCACCGGGACAGGATACACAGATACGCAGTATTTT. It is translated as CATTGTGYTDTQYF.

This clonotype has more than one count but fewer than ten. The chain employs TRBV5-8 and TRBJ1-2; TRBD1 matches 7 bases. This CDR3 is built from 15 residues. CDR1 SGHTS and CDR2 YDEGEE come from the germline V gene. The junction had 10 bases not matched to a gene; V was cut back by 4 bases and J by 4 bases. CDR3 nucleotides: TGTGCCAGCAGCCTCGGGACAGACCCTATCTATGGCTACACCTTC. It encodes CASSLGTDPIYGYTF.